Sequencing of this T cell receptor beta chain was carried out in a study of PD-1 blockade in classical Hodgkin lymphoma. From germline, CDR1 is MNHEY and CDR2 SMNVEV (reference sequence). Trimming shortened V by 0 bases and J by 3 bases, and 15 bases separated the two germline ends. The CDR3 is 17 residues long. Patients all relapsed after autologous stem cell transplantation, and there was variation in brentuximab vedotin exposure. TCRdb's copy holds only in-frame clones and misses some; the assay was immunoSEQ multiplex PCR. This sample has about 62,000 clones, with approximately 88% found just once.

The clonotype comes from a human donor with classical Hodgkin lymphoma. The source was peripheral blood mononuclear cells (PBMCs), collected at baseline. V is TRBV27 and J is TRBJ2-1, with D perhaps assigned TRBD1 or TRBD2 (5 bases each). The CDR3 spells CASSLSSSGLIYNEQFF. The CDR3, as DNA: TGTGCCAGCAGTTTATCCTCTTCGGGGCTAATCTACAATGAGCAGTTCTTC.